The present T cell receptor beta chain was sequenced within a study of T cell changes during pregnancy in multiple sclerosis. V lost 1 base, J lost 8 bases, and 23 bases lay in between. Per the germline V gene, CDR1 is MNHNS and CDR2 is SASEGT. The CDR3 is 17 residues long. Produced via immunoSEQ multiplex PCR; TCRdb's table is partial and in-frame only. The sample lists tens of thousands of clones, approximately 91% occurring once. The chain joins TRBV6-1 to TRBJ1-2; a weak D match, TRBD1 (5 bases). The clonotype was recovered from a female donor with multiple sclerosis, enrolled in a pregnancy study. Sequenced material: peripheral blood, taken in the second trimester of pregnancy. CDR3 protein: CASSEVRGSRWGRGYTF. The DNA for the CDR3 is TGTGCCAGCAGTGAAGTTCGCGGCAGCAGGTGGGGGAGGGGCTACACCTTC.